The 27 T cell receptor beta chains listed next were all sequenced from one sample in a study of cytomegalovirus exposure and HLA in healthy donors. A multiplex PCR was run with 60 Vbeta primers and 13 Jbeta primers. The protocol was immunoSEQ multiplex PCR, while the TCRdb copy is restricted to in-frame clones and leaves out a portion. The data hold 140,000 or so clones, with about 66% observed a single time. Sequenced sample: PBMCs. These receptors all come from a male donor in good health and CMV-seronegative.

This chain joins TRBV30 and TRBJ2-7, with 8 bases lining up with TRBD1. With V trimmed by 0 bases and J by 5 bases, 21 bases remained unmatched. Germline-derived CDR1 and CDR2 are GTSNPN and SVGIG (reference sequence). The CDR3 is 19 residues long. CDR3 DNA sequence: TGTGCCTGGAGTGTAGGAGTTTGGGAAAAAGCAGGGGGCAAAGACGAGCAGTACTTC. Amino acid sequence: CAWSVGVWEKAGGKDEQYF.

This chain connects TRBV7-2 to TRBJ2-7, with no clear D. Per germline, CDR1 SGHTA and CDR2 FQGNSA. V lost 4 bases, J lost 1 base, and 14 bases lay in between. The CDR3 covers 15 residues. CDR3 loop: CASSSGVTPSYEQYF. The CDR3 DNA reads as TGTGCCAGCAGCTCAGGCGTGACACCTTCCTACGAGCAGTACTTC.

V usage is TRBV5-4 and J usage is TRBJ1-1, with D possibly matching TRBD1 (5 bases). Trimming took 4 bases from V and 4 from J, leaving 14 bases between them. The CDR3 sequence is 14 residues long. CDR1 is SGHNT and CDR2 is YYREEE in the germline V gene (reference sequence). CDR3 residues: CASSEGLGSTEAFF. DNA of the CDR3: TGTGCCAGCAGCGAGGGACTGGGGAGCACTGAAGCTTTCTTT.

The rearrangement joins TRBV7-9 to TRBJ1-4; D gene ambiguous. The germline V and J ends were trimmed by 4 bases and 8 bases, with 14 bases remaining between them. CDR3 length: 14 amino acids. The germline V gene has CDR1 SEHNR and CDR2 FQNEAQ (reference sequence). The CDR3 loop is CASSSRGGVEKLFF. The DNA of the CDR3 is TGTGCCAGCAGCTCCCGGGGTGGGGTGGAAAAACTGTTTTTT.

This clone was observed a single time. V and J are TRBV7-2 and TRBJ2-5; D is undetermined. The CDR3 sequence is 14 residues long. CDR1 and CDR2 (germline): SGHTA, FQGNSA. Trimming took off 5 bases at V and 0 bases at J, with 10 bases between the two ends. CDR3 residues: CASSPPPDQETQYF. The CDR3 bases are TGTGCCAGCAGCCCACCTCCGGACCAAGAGACCCAGTACTTC.

This clone has a handful of counts. The chain combines TRBV2 with TRBJ1-4; TRBD1 matches at 7 bases. Germline loops: CDR1 SNHLY, CDR2 FYNNEI. V trimming: 1 base; J trimming: 4 bases; junction bases outside the gene matches: 0. The CDR3 length is 14 residues. In DNA form, the CDR3 reads TGTGCCAGCAGTGAAGACAGGGGTAATGAAAAACTGTTTTTT. The encoded protein is CASSEDRGNEKLFF.

This clone was detected only a few times. The chain links TRBV19 to TRBJ2-1, with 9 bases that match TRBD2. The germline V gene has CDR1 LNHDA and CDR2 SQIVND (reference sequence). The CDR3 loop spans 13 amino acids. Germline trimming cut 9 bases from V and 9 bases from J; bases unmatched to any gene: 9. CDR3 nucleotide sequence: TGTGCCAGCGGTAGCGGGGGTTGGGGTGAGCAGTTCTTC. Translation gives CASGSGGWGEQFF. Full variable domain (missing parts from reference TRBV19 and TRBJ2-1): DGGITQSPKYLFRKEGQNVTLSCEQNLNHDAMYWYRQDPGQGLRLIYYSQIVNDFQKGDIAEGYSVSREKKESFPLTVTSAQKNPTAFYLCASGSGGWGEQFFGPGTRLTVL.

The rearrangement links TRBV9 to TRBJ2-3; 9 positions agree with TRBD1. J lost 4 bases, V lost 3 bases, and 6 bases had no gene match. Germline values: CDR1 SGDLS, CDR2 YYNGEE. The length of the CDR3 is 15 residues. The CDR3: CASSAGQGLSDTQYF. The CDR3 DNA is TGTGCCAGCAGCGCGGGACAGGGACTCTCAGATACGCAGTATTTT.

This clone was picked up a small number of times. This sequence joins TRBV9 and TRBJ2-1; the match to TRBD2 covers 9 bases. The CDR3 has 17 amino acids. Germline V gene lookup returns CDR1 SGDLS and CDR2 YYNGEE. The V gene end was trimmed by 1 base and the J gene end by 9 bases; junction bases not matched to a gene: 14. CDR3 sequence reads: CASSVFSRGGGASEQFF. The CDR3 bases are TGTGCCAGCAGCGTATTTTCGCGGGGGGGCGGGGCAAGTGAGCAGTTCTTC.

The chain is built from TRBV7-9 and TRBJ1-6; unclear D gene. CDR3 size: 16 residues. V lost 7 bases and J 0 bases, leaving 13 bases between the germline ends. Looked up from germline, CDR1 is SEHNR and CDR2 is FQNEAQ (reference sequence). CDR3 nucleotide sequence: TGTGCCAGCACAACCTACAGTGGCTCCTATAATTCACCCCTCCACTTT. Translation: CASTTYSGSYNSPLHF.

This chain connects TRBV30 to TRBJ1-6; D remains ambiguous. The CDR3 length is 16 residues. V shed 0 bases and J shed 9 bases, with 18 bases lying between them. In germline, CDR1 is GTSNPN, CDR2 SVGIG (reference sequence). CDR3 coding DNA: TGTGCCTGGAGTGTATCGGCACCTAAGGCGGGTTCACCCCTCCACTTT. Translated, it gives CAWSVSAPKAGSPLHF.

This clone has just a few counts. The V and J genes are TRBV7-2 and TRBJ2-5; tentative D call: TRBD2 (5 bases). Deletions cut 5 bases from V and 13 bases from J, with 23 bases between. The CDR3 runs 14 residues. Per germline, CDR1 SGHTA and CDR2 FQGNSA. This CDR3 is CASSRNEGAGVSYF. CDR3 nucleotides: TGTGCCAGCAGCCGGAACGAGGGAGCTGGGGTCTCGTACTTC.

This clone was picked up a small number of times. The chain employs TRBV9 and TRBJ1-4, with TRBD1 as a possible D gene (5 bases). This CDR3 has 15 amino acids. V shed 0 bases and J shed 4 bases, with 10 bases lying between them. Germline V gene data show CDR1 as SGDLS and CDR2 as YYNGEE. The CDR3 sequence: CASSVGPGNNEKLFF. The CDR3 region has the DNA TGTGCCAGCAGCGTAGGGCCAGGGAATAATGAAAAACTGTTTTTT.

V and J are TRBV5-6 and TRBJ2-1; D may be TRBD2 (5 bases). Germline CDR1 and CDR2: SGHDT and YYEEEE. This CDR3 is built from 16 residues. V lost 0 bases and J 7 bases, leaving 17 bases between the germline ends. The CDR3 region is CASSLDIGSWRNEQFF. The CDR3 DNA is TGTGCCAGCAGCTTGGATATCGGGTCCTGGAGGAATGAGCAGTTCTTC.

This chain connects TRBV7-9 to TRBJ2-4; TRBD1 matches at 8 bases. Germline CDR1 reads SEHNR; CDR2 reads FQNEAQ (reference sequence). V shed 1 base, J shed 0 bases, and the junction held 2 bases outside the gene matches. This CDR3 contains 16 residues. The CDR3 DNA reads as TGTGCCAGCAGCTTAGGACAGGGGATAGCCAAAAACATTCAGTACTTC. Translating it yields CASSLGQGIAKNIQYF.

The chain's CDR3 is CASSYSGGDGELFF. CDR3 nucleotide sequence: TGTGCCAGCAGTTACTCAGGGGGGGACGGGGAGCTGTTTTTT. The chain employs TRBV6-5 and TRBJ2-2; D is possibly TRBD2 (7 bases). Germline lookup yields CDR1 MNHEY and CDR2 SVGAGI. V dropped 0 bases and J dropped 7 bases, with 9 bases sitting between them. The length of the CDR3 is 14 residues.

This clone was picked up a small number of times. J is TRBJ1-6 and V is TRBV2; D is ambiguous. Germline V gene sequence: CDR1 SNHLY, CDR2 FYNNEI. V shed 7 bases and J shed 0 bases, with 13 bases lying between them. The CDR3 has 16 amino acids. The CDR3 DNA sequence: TGTGCCAGCAAGGAGTACTCGAGCTCCTATAATTCACCCCTCCACTTT. This sequence encodes CASKEYSSSYNSPLHF.

The rearrangement links TRBV5-4 to TRBJ2-5; TRBD2 matches 7 bases. This CDR3 comprises 16 residues. Trimming took 0 bases from V and 1 from J; bases not matched to a gene: 6. CDR1 SGHNT and CDR2 YYREEE come from the germline V gene (reference sequence). CDR3 residues: CASSLDGGTFQETQYF. The CDR3, as DNA: TGTGCCAGCAGCTTGGACGGGGGGACCTTCCAAGAGACCCAGTACTTC.

This chain links TRBV12-5 with TRBJ1-2, with D uncertain. The CDR3 is 16 amino acids. V was cut by 1 base and J by 4 bases, with 16 bases left in between. Per germline, CDR1 LGHNT and CDR2 FRNRAP. This CDR3 reads CASGLGEAGIVYGYTF. DNA for the CDR3: TGTGCTAGTGGTTTGGGGGAGGCGGGAATCGTCTATGGCTACACCTTC.

CDR3 DNA: TGCGCCAGCAGCCATAACCTTGACAGATTAAATGAAAAACTGTTTTTT. This gives the protein CASSHNLDRLNEKLFF. The chain recombines TRBV5-1 with TRBJ1-4; maybe TRBD1 (5 bases). The V and J ends lost 4 bases and 5 bases respectively, with 18 bases between them. The V gene's germline CDR1 is SGHRS and CDR2 YFSETQ. The CDR3 runs to 16 residues.

CDR3 in DNA: TGTGCCAGCAGTTACGGAGAACGGCAGTTCTTC. Translated: CASSYGERQFF. The chain has TRBV6-5 and TRBJ2-1; D unresolved. The CDR3 runs to 11 residues. Trimming stripped 2 bases from V and 12 bases from J, with 8 bases between. Looked up from germline, CDR1 is MNHEY and CDR2 is SVGAGI.

The chain uses TRBV14 and TRBJ1-1; 7 positions agree with TRBD1. Germline CDR1 and CDR2: SGHDN and FVKESK. The CDR3 runs to 13 residues. With V trimmed by 2 bases and J by 4 bases, 1 base remained unmatched. In DNA, the CDR3 is TGTGCCAGCAGCCAATACAGGGGCACTGAAGCTTTCTTT. Residues: CASSQYRGTEAFF.

The chain joins TRBV7-2 to TRBJ2-2; TRBD1 matches at 8 bases. This CDR3 has 15 residues. The germline V gene encodes CDR1 SGHTA and CDR2 FQGNSA. With 3 bases clipped from V and 6 bases from J, the junction kept 6 bases outside the gene matches. The CDR3 region has the DNA TGTGCCAGCAGCTTCTGGACAGGGTTTCCCGGGGAGCTGTTTTTT. It specifies CASSFWTGFPGELFF.

The chain employs TRBV4-1 and TRBJ2-1; a weak D match, TRBD2 (6 bases). The CDR3 is made up of 13 amino acids. V gave up 3 bases and J gave up 15 bases, with 18 bases separating them. The germline gives CDR1 MGHRA, CDR2 YSYEKL. DNA for the CDR3: TGCGCCAGCAGCCAGCCACCCGGACTATCGCCGTTCTTC. Protein product: CASSQPPGLSPFF.

The table lists this clone with a few counts. The rearrangement joins TRBV7-9 to TRBJ1-1; D is unresolved. CDR1 and CDR2 from the germline V gene are SEHNR and FQNEAQ (reference sequence). The CDR3 length is 14 residues. The V end lost 4 bases, the J end lost 5 bases, and 14 bases lay between the germline ends. CDR3 sequence reads: CASSSGSLVTEAFF. The CDR3 nucleotides read TGTGCCAGCAGCTCGGGATCCTTGGTGACTGAAGCTTTCTTT.

V is TRBV6-6 and J is TRBJ2-7; D unclear. There are 12 residues in the CDR3. The germline gives CDR1 MNHNY, CDR2 SVGAGI (reference sequence). The ends were cut back, 6 bases at V and 3 bases at J, with 9 bases in the middle. CDR3 in amino acids: CASSTDNYEQYF. The CDR3 nucleotides read TGTGCCAGCAGCACCGACAACTACGAGCAGTACTTC.

This clone was picked up one time. The chain employs TRBV5-1 and TRBJ2-6, with 11 bases aligning to TRBD1. There are 18 residues in the CDR3. Trimming removed 4 bases from V and 4 bases from J; junction bases left unmatched: 10. Germline values: CDR1 SGHRS, CDR2 YFSETQ. The CDR3 DNA follows: TGCGCCAGCAGCCGCTCGGACAGGGGGCTAGGGGGGGCCAACGTCCTGACTTTC. Translating it yields CASSRSDRGLGGANVLTF.